The clone carrying this T cell receptor (beta chain) was recorded a few times. Its antigen is not known. This sample is part of a study of cytomegalovirus exposure and HLA in healthy donors. Study observations and caveats: Reportedly, a later analysis found an Asian-associated ancestry cluster had fewer N-insertions than the approximately 670-donor mean. Reports state that TCR beta sequences accurately predicted most subjects' HLA-A and HLA-B alleles.

The PCR had 60 Vbeta and 13 Jbeta primers. Assay: immunoSEQ multiplex PCR; the TCRdb copy retains only in-frame clones and omits some. The sample carries 75,000 to 80,000 clones, around 76% recorded once. Sequenced: PBMCs. The receptor was derived from a man aged 35 to 55 in good health and CMV-seronegative.

This CDR3 is CASSYSESFFGNTIYF. In nucleotides, the CDR3 is TGTGCCAGCAGTTACTCGGAGAGCTTCTTTGGAAACACCATATATTTT. This chain links TRBV6-5 with TRBJ1-3, with D unclear. The V end was cut by 0 bases, the J end by 3 bases, with 12 bases between. CDR3 length: 16 residues. Germline assignment: CDR1 MNHEY and CDR2 SVGAGI.